These 22 T cell receptor beta chains originate from one sample sequenced in a study of control samples from healthy donors and cancer patients. The protocol was immunoSEQ multiplex PCR, while the TCRdb copy is restricted to in-frame clones and leaves out a portion. The profile covers around 160,000 clones, with 80% to 95% appearing a single time and roughly 5.7% taken by the ten largest. Material for sequencing was blood. The receptors were sampled from a man younger than 30 in good health.

The chain is built from TRBV9 and TRBJ1-1; TRBD1 might be the D (5 bases). V shed 3 bases and J shed 2 bases, with 11 bases lying between them. The CDR3 has 14 amino acids. The germline V gene encodes CDR1 SGDLS and CDR2 YYNGEE. The CDR3 reads CASSAGNINTEAFF. The CDR3, as DNA: TGTGCCAGCAGCGCAGGGAATATAAACACTGAAGCTTTCTTT.

J is TRBJ2-1 and V is TRBV25-1; TRBD1 might be the D (5 bases). The CDR3 is 14 amino acids. Trimming removed 6 bases at V and 4 bases at J, with 13 bases between. CDR1 and CDR2 from the germline V gene are MGHDK and SYGVNS. CDR3 amino acids: CASSIGEVYNEQFF. CDR3 sequence (DNA): TGTGCCAGCAGCATAGGGGAAGTGTACAATGAGCAGTTCTTC.

The chain has TRBV30 and TRBJ1-1, with TRBD1 as a possible D gene (6 bases). The germline V gene has CDR1 GTSNPN and CDR2 SVGIG (reference sequence). The CDR3 runs 12 residues. Trimming cost V 5 bases and J 1 base, with 8 bases left between them. The CDR3 spells CAWSGQNTEAFF. CDR3 sequence (DNA): TGTGCCTGGTCGGGACAGAACACTGAAGCTTTCTTT.

The chain carries TRBV7-2 and TRBJ1-6, with D possibly TRBD1 on 6 matching bases. Germline assignment: CDR1 SGHTA and CDR2 FQGNSA. V was cut by 1 base and J by 9 bases, with 13 bases left in between. The CDR3 consists of 15 residues. In DNA form, the CDR3 reads TGTGCCAGCAGCTTAGTTGACAGGATGCTTTCACCCCTCCACTTT. Protein product: CASSLVDRMLSPLHF. Looking up the rest from reference TRBV7-2 and TRBJ1-6 gives the full variable domain: GAGVSQSPSNKVTEKGKDVELRCDPISGHTALYWYRQSLGQGLEFLIYFQGNSAPDKSGLPSDRFSAERTGGSVSTLTIQRTQQEDSAVYLCASSLVDRMLSPLHFGNGTRLTVT.

This chain joins TRBV9 and TRBJ2-5; the match to TRBD1 covers 11 bases. Germline CDR1 is SGDLS and CDR2 is YYNGEE. The CDR3 sequence is 17 residues long. Unmatched junction bases numbered 9, after V lost 0 bases and J lost 5 bases. In nucleotides, the CDR3 is TGTGCCAGCAGCGTAGGGACAGGGGGCGCAGTGGGCGAGACCCAGTACTTC. Amino acid sequence: CASSVGTGGAVGETQYF.

DNA for the CDR3: TGTGCCAGCACCCCGACAGGGGCTGGAAGCTACGAGCAGTACTTC. This codes for CASTPTGAGSYEQYF. The rearrangement links TRBV28 to TRBJ2-7, with TRBD1 matching 8 bases. V trimming: 7 bases; J trimming: 3 bases; junction bases outside the gene matches: 11. The CDR3 has 15 residues. Germline V CDR1 and CDR2: MDHEN, SYDVKM.

The chain couples TRBV7-2 to TRBJ2-1, with 8 bases identical to TRBD2. Trimming cost V 2 bases and J 9 bases; bases outside gene matches: 9. Germline V gives CDR1 SGHTA, CDR2 FQGNSA. The CDR3 is made up of 15 amino acids. CDR3 in DNA: TGTGCCAGCAGCTTACGGGAGGGCCGTATTGTTGAGCAGTTCTTC. Amino acid sequence: CASSLREGRIVEQFF.

Turning to this clone: Germline and junction disagree at one end, which may indicate a read error. This rearrangement joins TRBV4-2 to TRBJ2-7; D gene unclear. Germline-derived CDR1 and CDR2 are LGHNA and YNFKEQ. The CDR3 loop spans 16 amino acids. The CDR3 DNA sequence: TGTGCCAGCAGCCAATTTAGTCCAGGATCCTCCCACGAGCAGTACTTC. This encodes CASSQFSPGSSHEQYF.

The chain couples TRBV6-5 to TRBJ1-5; tentative D call: TRBD1 (5 bases). The germline V gene has CDR1 MNHEY and CDR2 SVGAGI. This CDR3 comprises 13 residues. Trimming left V 6 bases short and J 7 bases short, with 13 bases between. The CDR3 coding sequence is TGTGCCAGCAGCCGCAACAGGTTCCAGCCCCAGCATTTT. This encodes CASSRNRFQPQHF.

This clone was seen just once. The chain employs TRBV7-2 and TRBJ2-2; no definite D call. This CDR3 is built from 15 residues. Looked up from germline, CDR1 is SGHTA and CDR2 is FQGNSA. V lost 2 bases to trimming and J lost 2 bases, with 9 bases between them. DNA for the CDR3: TGTGCCAGCAGCTTATTCGACCCTAACACCGGGGAGCTGTTTTTT. As protein: CASSLFDPNTGELFF. The entire variable domain, with the rest obtained from reference TRBV7-2 and TRBJ2-2, is as follows: GAGVSQSPSNKVTEKGKDVELRCDPISGHTALYWYRQSLGQGLEFLIYFQGNSAPDKSGLPSDRFSAERTGGSVSTLTIQRTQQEDSAVYLCASSLFDPNTGELFFGEGSRLTVL.

V and J are TRBV23-1 and TRBJ2-2; 8 bases map to TRBD1. TRBV23-1 counts as an open reading frame of uncertain function. The CDR3 runs 19 residues. V shed 1 base, J shed 5 bases, and the junction held 15 bases outside the gene matches. The CDR3 nucleotides read TGCGCCAGCAGTCAATGGTGTACAGGGGGTTTCTTGGGAACCGGGGAGCTGTTTTTT. Translating it yields CASSQWCTGGFLGTGELFF.

The chain links TRBV30 to TRBJ1-1; possible D gene TRBD1, 5 bases. Germline loops: CDR1 GTSNPN, CDR2 SVGIG (reference sequence). The V and J ends lost 7 bases and 0 bases respectively, with 9 bases between them. This CDR3 contains 12 residues. The CDR3 loop reads CASGRLNTEAFF. In nucleotides, the CDR3 is TGTGCCTCGGGGCGGTTGAACACTGAAGCTTTCTTT.

The chain is built from TRBV7-6 and TRBJ2-3; a possible D gene is TRBD1 (5 bases). This CDR3 spans 13 amino acids. Trimming removed 5 bases from V and 5 bases from J, with 11 bases in between. In germline, CDR1 is SGHVS, CDR2 FNYEAQ. The CDR3 region has the DNA TGTGCCAGCAGCAAAGGGGATTTAGATACGCAGTATTTT. Its protein is CASSKGDLDTQYF.

This sequence joins TRBV11-2 and TRBJ2-1; D is possibly TRBD2 (5 bases). The CDR3 extends over 14 amino acids. Germline CDR1 and CDR2: SGHAT and FQNNGV. With 5 bases removed from V and 7 bases from J, the gap between germline ends came to 15 bases. As DNA, the CDR3 is TGTGCCAGCAGCGCGTCGGGGATCACGAATGAGCAGTTCTTC. Translation: CASSASGITNEQFF.

The genes are TRBV19 and TRBJ2-1; 9 bases line up with TRBD2. In germline, CDR1 is LNHDA, CDR2 SQIVND (reference sequence). The CDR3 runs 16 residues. V lost 5 bases, J lost 8 bases, and 13 bases stayed unmatched. The CDR3 is CASSDPAGGPGDEQFF. CDR3 nucleotides: TGTGCCAGTAGTGACCCAGCGGGGGGACCGGGTGATGAGCAGTTCTTC.

The chain joins TRBV11-3 to TRBJ2-2, with TRBD2 as a possible D gene (5 bases). V was clipped by 4 bases and J by 0 bases, with 6 bases between them. This CDR3 spans 14 amino acids. Germline V gene data show CDR1 as SGHNT and CDR2 as YENEEA. The CDR3 coding sequence is TGTGCCAGCAGCTACGGGGCGAACACCGGGGAGCTGTTTTTT. It codes for CASSYGANTGELFF.

V usage is TRBV13 and J usage is TRBJ1-5; no clear D. The CDR3 sequence is 12 residues long. Trimming shortened V by 0 bases and J by 7 bases, and 4 bases separated the two germline ends. CDR1 and CDR2 (germline): PRHDT, FYEKMQ (reference sequence). The CDR3 DNA sequence: TGTGCCAGCAGCTTAGGGCAACAGCCCCAGCATTTT. Residues: CASSLGQQPQHF.

V gene TRBV7-2 combines with J gene TRBJ2-7, with D perhaps matching TRBD2 (7 bases). CDR3 length: 16 amino acids. CDR1 SGHTA and CDR2 FQGNSA come from the germline V gene. V lost 5 bases, J lost 3 bases, and 20 bases lay in between. CDR3 residues: CASSTLQGRVGYEQYF. The CDR3 DNA is TGTGCCAGCAGCACACTTCAGGGGAGGGTTGGCTACGAGCAGTACTTC.

The chain has TRBV3-1 (or the pseudogene TRBV3-2) and TRBJ2-5, with a weak D call TRBD2 (6 bases). Germline assignment: CDR1 LGHDT and CDR2 YNNKEL (reference sequence). This CDR3 has 15 residues. V gave up 4 bases and J gave up 0 bases, with 12 bases separating them. The CDR3 region is CASSRRGVYQETQYF. The CDR3 nucleotides read TGTGCCAGCAGCCGACGCGGGGTGTACCAAGAGACCCAGTACTTC.

The chain combines TRBV28 with TRBJ1-1; maybe TRBD1 (5 bases). CDR1 and CDR2 (germline): MDHEN, SYDVKM. The V gene lost 5 bases and the J gene lost 2 bases, with 15 bases spanning the gap. The CDR3 extends over 15 amino acids. CDR3 in amino acids: CASSGIGAGNTEAFF. The CDR3 nucleotides read TGTGCCAGCAGTGGGATCGGGGCAGGCAACACTGAAGCTTTCTTT.

V is TRBV29-1 and J is TRBJ1-1; D is unclear. V was trimmed by 5 bases and J by 3 bases, leaving 10 bases between them. The germline CDR1 and CDR2 sequences are SQVTM and ANQGSEA. This CDR3 has 12 amino acids. DNA for the CDR3: TGCAGCGTTACGAGGGCCGACACTGAAGCTTTCTTT. It encodes CSVTRADTEAFF.

This clone was detected once. The chain recombines TRBV28 with TRBJ2-6; unclear D gene. Germline V gives CDR1 MDHEN, CDR2 SYDVKM. CDR3 size: 13 residues. The germline V and J ends were trimmed by 7 bases and 0 bases, with 4 bases remaining between them. The CDR3 loop is CASISSGANVLTF. The DNA of the CDR3 is TGTGCCAGCATCAGCTCTGGGGCCAACGTCCTGACTTTC.